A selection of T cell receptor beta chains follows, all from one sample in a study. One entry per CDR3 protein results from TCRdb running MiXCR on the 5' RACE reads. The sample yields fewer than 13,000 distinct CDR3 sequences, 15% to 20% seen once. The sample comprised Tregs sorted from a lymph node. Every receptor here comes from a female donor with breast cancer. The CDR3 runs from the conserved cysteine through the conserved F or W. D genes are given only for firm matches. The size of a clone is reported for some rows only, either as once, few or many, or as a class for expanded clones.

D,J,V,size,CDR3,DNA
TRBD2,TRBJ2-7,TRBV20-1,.,CSATKASGRVHEQYF,TGCAGTGCTACCAAGGCGTCAGGGAGGGTACACGAGCAGTACTTC
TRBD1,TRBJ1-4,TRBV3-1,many,CASSQDNRGEKLFF,TGTGCCAGCAGCCAAGACAACAGGGGGGAAAAACTGTTTTTT
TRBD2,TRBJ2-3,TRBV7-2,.,CASSQPAAGWAGGPPDTQYF,TGTGCCAGCAGTCAACCCGCGGCAGGTTGGGCGGGAGGCCCCCCAGATACGCAGTATTTT
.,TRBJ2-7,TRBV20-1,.,CSASRRVYDYEQYF,TGCAGTGCTAGTCGACGGGTCTATGACTACGAGCAGTACTTC
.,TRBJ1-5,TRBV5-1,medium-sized,CASSLGQYSNQPQHF,TGCGCCAGCAGCTTGGGCCAATATAGCAATCAGCCCCAGCATTTT
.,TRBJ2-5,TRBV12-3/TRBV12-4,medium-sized,CASSFQGPRLQETQYF,TGTGCCAGCAGTTTCCAGGGGCCAAGACTCCAAGAGACCCAGTACTTC
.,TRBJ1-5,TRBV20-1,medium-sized,CSARDSRQPAYSNQPQHF,TGCAGTGCTAGAGATAGTCGACAGCCTGCATATAGCAATCAGCCCCAGCATTTT
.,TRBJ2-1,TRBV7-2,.,CASRRTGTGDEQFF,TGTGCCAGCCGAAGGACGGGAACCGGCGATGAGCAGTTCTTC
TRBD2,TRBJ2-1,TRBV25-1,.,CAMGGELGNEQSF,TGTGCCATGGGGGGGGAACTGGGCAATGAGCAGTCCTTC
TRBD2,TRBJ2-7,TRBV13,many,CASSRKSSGEQYF,TGTGCCAGCAGCCGGAAATCTAGCGGCGAGCAGTACTTC
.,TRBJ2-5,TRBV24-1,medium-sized,CATSEEETQYF,TGTGCCACCAGTGAGGAAGAGACCCAGTACTTC
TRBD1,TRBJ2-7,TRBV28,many,CASSIGTGWYEQYF,TGTGCCAGCAGTATAGGGACAGGGTGGTACGAGCAGTACTTC
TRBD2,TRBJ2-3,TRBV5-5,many,CASSLNLGGTDTQYF,TGTGCCAGCAGCTTGAATCTGGGGGGGACAGATACGCAGTATTTT
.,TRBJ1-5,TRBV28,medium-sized,CASREPRDLYSNQPQHF,TGTGCCAGCAGGGAACCCAGGGATCTCTATAGCAATCAGCCCCAGCATTTT
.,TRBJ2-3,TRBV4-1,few,CASSKNNRDTQYF,TGCGCCAGCAGCAAGAACAACCGGGATACGCAGTATTTT
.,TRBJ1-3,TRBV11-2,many,CASSSPRISGNTIYF,TGTGCCAGCAGCTCCCCTAGAATCTCTGGAAACACCATATATTTT
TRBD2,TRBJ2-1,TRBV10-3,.,CAISDRGGSKEQFF,TGTGCCATAAGTGATCGGGGCGGGAGCAAGGAGCAGTTCTTC
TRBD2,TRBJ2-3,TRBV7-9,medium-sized,CASSRTSGNTDTQYF,TGTGCCAGCAGCCGGACTAGCGGAAACACAGATACGCAGTATTTT
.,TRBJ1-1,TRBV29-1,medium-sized,CSVEDFKADHNTEAFF,TGCAGCGTTGAAGATTTCAAGGCGGACCATAACACTGAAGCTTTCTTT
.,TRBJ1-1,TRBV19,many,CASSIATNTEAFF,TGTGCCAGTAGTATCGCGACGAACACTGAAGCTTTCTTT
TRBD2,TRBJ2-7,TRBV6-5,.,CASSYSTSGREEQYF,TGTGCCAGCAGTTACTCAACTAGCGGGAGAGAAGAGCAGTACTTC
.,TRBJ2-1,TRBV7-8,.,CASRTGQGSHEQFF,TGTGCCAGCAGAACGGGACAAGGAAGCCATGAGCAGTTCTTC
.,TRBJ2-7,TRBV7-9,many,CASSYFYEQYF,TGTGCCAGCAGCTACTTCTACGAGCAGTACTTC
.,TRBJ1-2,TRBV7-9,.,CASSLTWDGYTF,TGTGCCAGCAGCTTGACGTGGGACGGCTACACCTTC
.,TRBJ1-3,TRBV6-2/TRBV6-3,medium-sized,CASSFPTQNTIYF,TGTGCCAGCAGTTTCCCGACCCAAAACACCATATATTTT
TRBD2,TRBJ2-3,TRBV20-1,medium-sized,CSAVVAGGGSDTQYF,TGCAGTGCGGTCGTGGCGGGAGGGGGATCAGATACGCAGTATTTT
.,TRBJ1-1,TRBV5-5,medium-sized,CASRQDGNTEAFF,TGTGCCAGCAGGCAAGACGGGAACACTGAAGCTTTCTTT
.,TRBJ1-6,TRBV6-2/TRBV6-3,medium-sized,CASSYFGWRWNSPLHF,TGTGCCAGCAGTTACTTTGGATGGAGATGGAATTCACCCCTCCACTTT
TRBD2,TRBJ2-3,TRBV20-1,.,CSAARPGTSGPKQYF,TGCAGTGCTGCCCGTCCCGGGACTAGCGGGCCCAAGCAGTATTTT
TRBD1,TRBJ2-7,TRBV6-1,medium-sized,CASSLGQGGYEQYF,TGTGCCAGCAGCCTGGGACAGGGGGGGTACGAGCAGTACTTC
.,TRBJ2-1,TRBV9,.,CASSAYFTGYNEQFF,TGTGCCAGCAGCGCGTACTTTACGGGGTACAATGAGCAGTTCTTC
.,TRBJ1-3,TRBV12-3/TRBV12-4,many,CASRMDPPSGNTIYF,TGTGCCAGCAGAATGGACCCACCGTCTGGAAACACCATATATTTT
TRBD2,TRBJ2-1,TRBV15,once,CATSRVTSGGYNEQFF,TGTGCCACCAGCAGAGTAACTAGCGGGGGTTACAACGAGCAGTTCTTC
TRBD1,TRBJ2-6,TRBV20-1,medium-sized,CSARGLGQSSSGANVLTF,TGCAGTGCTAGAGGATTGGGACAGTCAAGCTCTGGGGCCAACGTCCTGACTTTC
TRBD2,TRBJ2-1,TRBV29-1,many,CSVAGTSGSSGNEQFF,TGCAGCGTGGCCGGGACTAGCGGGAGCAGTGGCAATGAGCAGTTCTTC
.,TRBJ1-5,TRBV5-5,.,CASSRDSGRLGQPQHF,TGTGCCAGCAGCCGGGACTCAGGGCGGTTGGGTCAGCCCCAGCATTTT
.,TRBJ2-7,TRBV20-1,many,CSASSDRLNPYEQYF,TGCAGTGCTAGTTCAGACAGGCTTAATCCCTACGAGCAGTACTTC
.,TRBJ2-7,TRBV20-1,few,CSAPQALRDSISYEQYF,TGCAGTGCCCCCCAAGCTCTCCGGGACTCAATCTCCTACGAGCAGTACTTC
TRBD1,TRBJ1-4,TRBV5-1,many,CASSPGQVSTNEKLFF,TGCGCCAGCAGCCCGGGACAGGTGTCAACTAATGAAAAACTGTTTTTT
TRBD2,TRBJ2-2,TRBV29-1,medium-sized,CSVSSGSTWGGELFF,TGCAGCGTTTCTAGCGGGTCCACCTGGGGCGGGGAGCTGTTTTTT
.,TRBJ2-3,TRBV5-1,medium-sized,CASSFPASTDTQYF,TGCGCCAGCAGCTTCCCAGCTAGCACAGATACGCAGTATTTT
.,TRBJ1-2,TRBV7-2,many,CASSQSVSRGDGYTF,TGTGCCAGCAGCCAGTCGGTCAGTCGGGGAGATGGCTACACCTTC
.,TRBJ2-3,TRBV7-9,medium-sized,CASSLYRGGFTDTQYF,TGTGCCAGCAGCTTATACCGAGGTGGCTTCACAGATACGCAGTATTTT
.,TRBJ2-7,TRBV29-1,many,CSVVSRYEQYF,TGCAGCGTGGTGAGTCGCTACGAGCAGTACTTC
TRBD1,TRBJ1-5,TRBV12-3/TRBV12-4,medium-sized,CASSGTGRTNQPQHF,TGTGCCAGCAGTGGGACAGGGCGCACTAATCAGCCCCAGCATTTT
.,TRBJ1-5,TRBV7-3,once,CASSPDRIEPQHF,TGTGCCAGCAGTCCCGATCGGATTGAGCCCCAGCATTTT
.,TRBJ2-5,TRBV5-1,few,CASSLGLGRKETQYF,TGCGCCAGCAGCTTGGGTCTAGGACGCAAGGAGACCCAGTACTTC
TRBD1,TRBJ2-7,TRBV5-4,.,CASSWGQGVYEQYF,TGTGCCAGCAGCTGGGGACAGGGAGTGTACGAGCAGTACTTC